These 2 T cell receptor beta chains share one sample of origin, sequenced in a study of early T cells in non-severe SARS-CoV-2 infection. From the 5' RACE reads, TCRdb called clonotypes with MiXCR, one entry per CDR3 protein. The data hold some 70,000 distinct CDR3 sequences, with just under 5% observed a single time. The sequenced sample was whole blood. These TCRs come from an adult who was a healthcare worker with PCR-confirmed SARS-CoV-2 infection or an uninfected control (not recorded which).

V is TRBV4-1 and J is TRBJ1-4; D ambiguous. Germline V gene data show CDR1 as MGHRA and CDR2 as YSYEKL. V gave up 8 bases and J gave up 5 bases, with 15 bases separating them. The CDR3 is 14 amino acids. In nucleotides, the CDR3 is TGCGCCAGCTCCTGGGCAGGAGTGAATGAAAAACTGTTTTTT. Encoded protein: CASSWAGVNEKLFF.

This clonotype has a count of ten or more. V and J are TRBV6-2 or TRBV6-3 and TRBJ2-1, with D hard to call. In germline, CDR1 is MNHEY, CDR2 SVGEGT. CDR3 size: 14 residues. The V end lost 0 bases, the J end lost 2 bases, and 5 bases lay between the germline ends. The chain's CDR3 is CASSYSSPYNEQFF. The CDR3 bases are TGTGCCAGCAGTTACTCATCGCCCTACAATGAGCAGTTCTTC.